The 25 T cell receptor beta chains below were found in one sample sequenced in a study of regulatory T cells in long-lasting Graves disease. Specified time point: persistent/refractory GD, antithyroid drugs over 5 years with positive TRAb. PBMC-extracted RNA yielded the TCR library. Arm-PCR with iRepertoire HTBI primers amplified the CDR3 regions for these TCR beta libraries. MiXCR, applied by TCRdb to the multiplex PCR reads, yields one record per CDR3 protein. Seen here are some 430,000 distinct CDR3 sequences, 20% to 25% observed once, and the top ten hold around 7%. This material consisted of peripheral blood mononuclear cells (PBMCs), taken when the disease was refractory, from a patient treated with antithyroid drugs. The origin of the receptors is a female donor with Graves disease.

A few counts support this clonotype. This chain connects TRBV29-1 to TRBJ1-1, with D possibly TRBD1 on 6 matching bases. The ends were cut back, 5 bases at V and 3 bases at J, with 19 bases in the middle. The CDR3 has 15 residues. Germline CDR1 SQVTM, CDR2 ANQGSEA. CDR3 sequence reads: CSVLQRGAADTEAFF. The CDR3 DNA follows: TGCAGCGTTCTTCAACGGGGGGCTGCGGACACTGAAGCTTTCTTT.

A single count supports this clonotype. A much larger clone differs from this one at a single base, so this may be a read error. This chain connects TRBV5-1 to TRBJ1-1; no reliable D call. Germline lookup yields CDR1 SGHRS and CDR2 YFSETQ. CDR3 length equals 13 residues. Trimming took 4 bases from V and 0 from J, leaving 7 bases between them. CDR3 loop: CASSRDMNTEAFF. CDR3 in DNA: TGCGCCAGCAGCCGCGATATGAACACTGAAGCTTTCTTT.

This clonotype has more than one count but fewer than ten. The chain recombines TRBV19 with TRBJ2-7, with D uncertain. CDR3 length equals 16 residues. CDR1 is LNHDA, CDR2 SQIVND, per germline (reference sequence). V was trimmed by 5 bases and J by 1 base, leaving 18 bases between them. This chain's CDR3 is CASSASITYLSYEQYF. The CDR3 DNA is TGTGCCAGTAGTGCATCGATCACTTACCTTTCCTACGAGCAGTACTTC.

This clonotype was detected many times. The chain combines TRBV28 with TRBJ1-4; D is perhaps TRBD1 (5 bases). Germline V CDR1 and CDR2: MDHEN, SYDVKM. V was clipped by 7 bases and J by 8 bases, with 17 bases between them. This CDR3 region has 14 residues. CDR3 DNA sequence: TGTGCCAGCACCCCCCCGGGGGTACGAGAAAAACTGTTTTTT. Translated, it gives CASTPPGVREKLFF.

The V call is TRBV10-3, the J call TRBJ1-2; TRBD1 agrees at 7 bases. Trimming cost V 3 bases and J 8 bases; bases outside gene matches: 6. There are 13 residues in the CDR3. Germline CDR1 ENHRY, CDR2 SYGVKD. The CDR3 DNA follows: TGTGCCATCAGTGAAGACAGGGTTCGGGGCTACACCTTC. Amino acid sequence: CAISEDRVRGYTF.

This clonotype has ten or more counts. The V gene is TRBV7-2, the J gene TRBJ1-2; D gene ambiguous. Trimming cost V 5 bases and J 8 bases, with 21 bases left between them. The germline V gene has CDR1 SGHTA and CDR2 FQGNSA. The CDR3 has 15 amino acids. The CDR3 loop reads CASSPEYGGFGGYTF. Here the CDR3 DNA reads TGTGCCAGCAGCCCAGAATACGGAGGTTTCGGGGGCTACACCTTC. The entire variable domain, with the rest obtained from reference TRBV7-2 and TRBJ1-2, is as follows: GAGVSQSPSNKVTEKGKDVELRCDPISGHTALYWYRQSLGQGLEFLIYFQGNSAPDKSGLPSDRFSAERTGGSVSTLTIQRTQQEDSAVYLCASSPEYGGFGGYTFGSGTRLTVV.

This clonotype was observed many times. The V and J genes are TRBV6-5 and TRBJ1-1; 8 nucleotides match TRBD1. Germline values: CDR1 MNHEY, CDR2 SVGAGI. With V trimmed by 2 bases and J by 2 bases, 4 bases remained unmatched. The CDR3 is made up of 15 amino acids. CDR3 DNA sequence: TGTGCCAGCAGTTACATAGACAGGGGAAACACTGAAGCTTTCTTT. Protein: CASSYIDRGNTEAFF.

The CDR3 spells CASLDGGAKDYGYTF. DNA of the CDR3: TGCGCCAGCCTCGACGGAGGGGCGAAGGACTATGGCTACACCTTC. The J gene is TRBJ1-2, the V gene TRBV5-1, with D possibly being TRBD1 (5 bases). Trimming stripped 7 bases from V and 3 bases from J, with 19 bases between. CDR3 length: 15 amino acids. Germline V lookup: CDR1 SGHRS, CDR2 YFSETQ.

The sample holds many counts of this clonotype. J is TRBJ1-5 and V is TRBV28; tentative D call: TRBD1 (5 bases). Per germline, CDR1 MDHEN and CDR2 SYDVKM. The length of the CDR3 is 17 residues. The V end was cut by 3 bases, the J end by 3 bases, with 18 bases between. The CDR3 DNA follows: TGTGCCAGCAGTTTGGGGCAGTTTCTGGTTCACAATCAGCCCCAGCATTTT. Amino acid sequence: CASSLGQFLVHNQPQHF. The full variable domain, completed using reference TRBV28 and TRBJ1-5, is DVKVTQSSRYLVKRTGEKVFLECVQDMDHENMFWYRQDPGLGLRLIYFSYDVKMKEKGDIPEGYSVSREKKERFSLILESASTNQTSMYLCASSLGQFLVHNQPQHFGDGTRLSIL.

This clonotype was counted ten times or more. The CDR3 loop is CASSYRGRPGDLGETQYF. The CDR3 region has the DNA TGTGCCAGCAGCTATCGGGGCCGGCCGGGAGATCTAGGGGAGACCCAGTACTTC. The gene calls are TRBV28 and TRBJ2-5; a weak D match, TRBD2 (6 bases). V lost 6 bases to trimming and J lost 5 bases, with 28 bases between them. Germline V gene data show CDR1 as MDHEN and CDR2 as SYDVKM. This CDR3 spans 18 amino acids.

The chain links TRBV7-2 to TRBJ1-1, with D hard to call. Germline V CDR1 and CDR2: SGHTA, FQGNSA. This CDR3 comprises 13 residues. Trimming removed 4 bases at V and 2 bases at J, with 8 bases between. CDR3 sequence (DNA): TGTGCCAGCAGCTGGGGTTATAACACTGAAGCTTTCTTT. This sequence encodes CASSWGYNTEAFF.

This clonotype was observed many times. This chain joins TRBV12-3 or TRBV12-4 and TRBJ2-6; no clear D. CDR3 length: 16 residues. V was pared by 0 bases and J by 0 bases, with 6 bases between. CDR3: CASSLAPNSGANVLTF. The CDR3 region has the DNA TGTGCCAGCAGTTTAGCTCCCAACTCTGGGGCCAACGTCCTGACTTTC.

The rearrangement uses TRBV11-2 and TRBJ2-1, with 9 bases lining up with TRBD1. V lost 0 bases to trimming and J lost 15 bases; unmatched junction nucleotides: 6. The CDR3 runs 13 residues. Germline values: CDR1 SGHAT, CDR2 FQNNGV. The CDR3 bases are TGTGCCAGCAGCTTAGATTTTGGGGACAGGGTGTTCTTC. Translation: CASSLDFGDRVFF.

J is TRBJ1-2 and V is TRBV5-1; possible D gene TRBD1, 5 bases. Germline CDR1 reads SGHRS; CDR2 reads YFSETQ. This CDR3 spans 14 amino acids. V was trimmed by 4 bases and J by 10 bases, leaving 20 bases between them. For the CDR3, the DNA is TGCGCCAGCAGCCCAGGAGGGGATTCTAACTACTACACCTTC. Its protein is CASSPGGDSNYYTF.

V is TRBV29-1 and J is TRBJ2-7; tentative D call: TRBD1 (6 bases). The CDR3 is made up of 13 amino acids. The V end was cut by 6 bases, the J end by 4 bases, with 16 bases between. Germline assignment: CDR1 SQVTM and CDR2 ANQGSEA. As DNA, the CDR3 is TGCAGCGTCGGAAGGGACGGGACATACGAGCAGTACTTC. Translation gives CSVGRDGTYEQYF.

The chain uses TRBV28 and TRBJ2-1; D not resolved. The CDR3 is made up of 11 amino acids. Germline V gives CDR1 MDHEN, CDR2 SYDVKM. Between the trimmed V and J ends, which lost 3 bases and 9 bases, there was a span of 6 bases. As DNA, the CDR3 is TGTGCCAGCAGTTTTGGCAGTGAGCAGTTCTTC. The encoded protein is CASSFGSEQFF.

This clonotype was picked up many times. The chain is built from TRBV20-1 and TRBJ2-7, with TRBD1 as a possible D gene (6 bases). The V and J ends lost 3 bases and 2 bases respectively, with 8 bases between them. The CDR3 is made up of 12 amino acids. From germline, CDR1 is DFQATT and CDR2 SNEGSKA (reference sequence). Here the CDR3 reads CSARSGAYEQYF. The CDR3 DNA is TGCAGTGCTAGGTCAGGGGCCTACGAGCAGTACTTC.

This clonotype was counted between two and nine times. The genes are TRBV2 and TRBJ2-1; D may be TRBD1 or TRBD2 (5 bases each). Germline V gene sequence: CDR1 SNHLY, CDR2 FYNNEI. This CDR3 spans 11 amino acids. Trimming took off 7 bases at V and 10 bases at J, with 11 bases between the two ends. CDR3 DNA sequence: TGTGCCAGCATCGTAGGGACCGAGCAGTTCTTC. Translating gives CASIVGTEQFF.

This clonotype showed up just a few times. The gene calls are TRBV2 and TRBJ1-5; D unresolved. CDR1 is SNHLY and CDR2 is FYNNEI in the germline V gene. The CDR3 sequence is 14 residues long. V dropped 0 bases and J dropped 5 bases, with 8 bases sitting between them. The CDR3 loop is CASSEATLDQPQHF. The CDR3 nucleotides are TGTGCCAGCAGTGAAGCGACGTTGGATCAGCCCCAGCATTTT. The full variable domain, in which reference TRBV2 and TRBJ1-5 provide the parts outside the CDR3, is EPEVTQTPSHQVTQMGQEVILRCVPISNHLYFYWYRQILGQKVEFLVSFYNNEISEKSEIFDDQFSVERPDGSNFTLKIRSTKLEDSAMYFCASSEATLDQPQHFGDGTRLSIL.

This clonotype has a handful of counts. A read error may be the cause here, since a much bigger clone is one base away. The CDR3 nucleotides read TGTACCAGCAGTTACTCGGGATCATCGGTCCTGACTTTC. This translates into CTSSYSGSSVLTF. The chain employs TRBV6-5 and TRBJ2-6, with D maybe TRBD2 (5 bases). This CDR3 is built from 13 residues. The germline V gene encodes CDR1 MNHEY and CDR2 SVGAGI.

This clonotype was observed a handful of times. The chain couples TRBV11-2 to TRBJ2-6; 7 bases are a match to TRBD2. Per germline, CDR1 SGHAT and CDR2 FQNNGV. V gave up 3 bases and J gave up 0 bases; unmatched junction bases: 14. The CDR3 consists of 20 residues. CDR3 sequence (DNA): TGTGCCAGCAGCTTTTATTCTACTCGGGGGGTCGGCTCTGGGGCCAACGTCCTGACTTTC. It specifies CASSFYSTRGVGSGANVLTF.

There are a few counts of this clonotype. The V call is TRBV5-6, the J call TRBJ2-7, with D unclear. V was cut by 5 bases and J by 0 bases, with 15 bases left in between. Germline loops: CDR1 SGHDT, CDR2 YYEEEE. This CDR3 is 15 amino acids long. The CDR3 region has the DNA TGTGCCAGCAGGGGGTCCCTCAGACCCTCCTACGAGCAGTACTTC. Translating it yields CASRGSLRPSYEQYF. Full variable domain (missing parts from reference TRBV5-6 and TRBJ2-7): DAGVTQSPTHLIKTRGQQVTLRCSPKSGHDTVSWYQQALGQGPQFIFQYYEEEERQRGNFPDRFSGHQFPNYSSELNVNALLLGDSALYLCASRGSLRPSYEQYFGPGTRLTVT.

The rearrangement links TRBV29-1 to TRBJ2-7; TRBD1 agrees at 8 bases. After removal of 6 bases from V and 5 bases from J, the junction contained 15 bases not matched to a gene. The CDR3 is 15 amino acids. Germline V gives CDR1 SQVTM, CDR2 ANQGSEA. The CDR3 DNA sequence: TGCAGCGTATCACCTGGGAGGACAGGGAGGAACGAGCAGTACTTC. Its translation: CSVSPGRTGRNEQYF.

V gene TRBV7-2 combines with J gene TRBJ2-7; 7 nucleotides align to TRBD2. There are 15 residues in the CDR3. The V gene's germline CDR1 is SGHTA and CDR2 FQGNSA. Trimming cost V 2 bases and J 4 bases; bases outside gene matches: 8. CDR3 sequence (DNA): TGTGCCAGCAGCTTATCGGGGGGAGTACGGTACGAGCAGTACTTC. It is translated as CASSLSGGVRYEQYF.

This clonotype was seen ten or more times. The chain combines TRBV5-6 with TRBJ2-7; 8 bases match TRBD1. In germline, CDR1 is SGHDT, CDR2 YYEEEE. The V segment lost 4 bases and the J segment 2 bases; nucleotides outside the gene matches: 8. The CDR3 spans 15 residues. Written as DNA, the CDR3 is TGTGCCAGCAGCCGAGGGACAGGTGGTCCCTACGAGCAGTACTTC. It translates to CASSRGTGGPYEQYF.